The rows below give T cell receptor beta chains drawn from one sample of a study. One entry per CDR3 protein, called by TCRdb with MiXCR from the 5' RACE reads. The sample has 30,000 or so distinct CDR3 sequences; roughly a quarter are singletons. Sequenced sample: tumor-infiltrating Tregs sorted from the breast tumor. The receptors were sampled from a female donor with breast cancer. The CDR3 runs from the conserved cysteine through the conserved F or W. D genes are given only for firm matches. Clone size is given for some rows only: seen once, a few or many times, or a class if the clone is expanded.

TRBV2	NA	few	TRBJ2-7	CASSGGRMTGEQYF	TGTGCCAGCAGTGGGGGCAGGATGACTGGTGAGCAGTACTTC
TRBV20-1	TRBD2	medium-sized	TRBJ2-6	CSAPGGTGANVLTF	TGCAGTGCGCCGGGGGGAACTGGGGCCAACGTCCTGACTTTC
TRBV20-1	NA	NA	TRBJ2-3	CSARVLPDRVDTDTQYF	TGCAGCGCTAGGGTTCTCCCAGACAGAGTCGACACAGATACGCAGTATTTT
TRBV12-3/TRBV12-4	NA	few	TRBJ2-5	CASSFNAGSWGETQYF	TGTGCCAGCAGTTTTAATGCAGGGAGCTGGGGAGAGACCCAGTACTTC
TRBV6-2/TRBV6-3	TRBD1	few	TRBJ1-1	CASRGGDREAFF	TGTGCCAGCAGGGGGGGGGACAGGGAAGCTTTCTTT
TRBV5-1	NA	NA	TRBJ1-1	CASTNIAGGTEAFF	TGCGCCAGCACCAATATCGCGGGGGGCACTGAAGCTTTCTTT
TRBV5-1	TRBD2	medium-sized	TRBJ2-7	CASSLGTSGDEQYF	TGCGCCAGCAGCTTAGGGACTAGCGGGGACGAGCAGTACTTC
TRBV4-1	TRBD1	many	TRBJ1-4	CASSPGQGWEKLFF	TGCGCCAGCAGCCCGGGACAGGGGTGGGAAAAACTGTTTTTT
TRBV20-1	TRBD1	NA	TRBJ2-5	CSAHRDSNQPQYF	TGCAGTGCCCATCGGGACAGCAATCAGCCCCAGTACTTC
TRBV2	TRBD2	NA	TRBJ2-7	CASRGTSQTYEQYF	TGTGCCAGCAGGGGGACTAGCCAAACCTACGAGCAGTACTTC
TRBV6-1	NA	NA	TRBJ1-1	CASTINTEAFF	TGTGCCAGCACCATTAACACCGAAGCTTTCTTT
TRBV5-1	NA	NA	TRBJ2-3	CASSLVRPGRFPTDTQYF	TGCGCCAGCAGCTTGGTCCGTCCGGGGCGTTTTCCCACAGATACGCAGTATTTT
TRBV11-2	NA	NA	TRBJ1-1	CASSLVAGKNTEAFF	TGTGCCAGCAGCTTAGTGGCGGGGAAGAACACTGAAGCTTTCTTT
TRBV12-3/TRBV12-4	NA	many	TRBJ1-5	CASTLGGQGQPQHF	TGTGCCAGCACCCTAGGGGGGCAGGGACAGCCCCAGCATTTT
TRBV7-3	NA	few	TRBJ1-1	CASSPSTGLNTEAFF	TGTGCCAGCAGCCCTTCGACAGGCTTAAACACTGAAGCTTTCTTT
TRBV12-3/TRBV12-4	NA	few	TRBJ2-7	CASTYGTAGYEQYF	TGTGCCAGCACCTACGGGACAGCGGGTTACGAGCAGTACTTC
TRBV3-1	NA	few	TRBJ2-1	CASSQERRGLHNEQFF	TGTGCCAGCAGCCAAGAACGCAGGGGCCTCCACAATGAGCAGTTCTTC
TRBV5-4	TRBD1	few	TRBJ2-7	CASSLAGTGRYEQYF	TGTGCCAGCAGCTTGGCCGGGACAGGGCGATACGAGCAGTACTTC
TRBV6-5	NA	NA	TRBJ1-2	CASSRQGAGYTF	TGTGCCAGCAGCCGTCAGGGTGCTGGCTACACCTTC
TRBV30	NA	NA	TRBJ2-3	CAWSVYGRDTQYF	TGTGCCTGGAGTGTATACGGGAGAGATACGCAGTATTTT
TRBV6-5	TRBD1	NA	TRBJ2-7	CATTGVHEQYF	TGTGCCACTACAGGGGTCCACGAGCAGTACTTC
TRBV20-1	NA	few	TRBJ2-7	CSARDPSSLGYRSYEQYF	TGCAGTGCTAGAGATCCAAGCAGCTTGGGATACCGCTCCTACGAGCAGTACTTC
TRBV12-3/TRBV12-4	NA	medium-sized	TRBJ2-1	CASSKDSNIYNEQFF	TGTGCCAGCAGTAAGGACAGTAATATATACAATGAGCAGTTCTTC
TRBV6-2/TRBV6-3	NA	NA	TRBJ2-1	CASSYEEPSYNEQFF	TGTGCCAGCAGTTACGAGGAGCCCTCCTACAATGAGCAGTTCTTC
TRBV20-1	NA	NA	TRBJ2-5	CSARDLLMGAGETQYF	TGCAGTGCTAGAGATTTACTCATGGGGGCGGGAGAGACCCAGTACTTC
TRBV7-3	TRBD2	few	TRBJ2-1	CASSFSRLAGYNEQFF	TGTGCCAGCAGCTTTTCCAGACTAGCGGGTTACAATGAGCAGTTCTTC
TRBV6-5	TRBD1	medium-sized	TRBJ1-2	CASSYRDRFYGYTF	TGTGCCAGCAGTTACCGGGACAGATTCTATGGCTACACCTTC
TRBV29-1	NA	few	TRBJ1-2	CSVVPGKGYGYTF	TGCAGCGTTGTACCAGGGAAGGGCTATGGCTACACCTTC
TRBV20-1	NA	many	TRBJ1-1	CSASRRWEAFF	TGCAGTGCTAGCCGCCGGTGGGAAGCTTTCTTT
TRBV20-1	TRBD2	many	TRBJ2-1	CSASPSAGGPLEQFF	TGCAGTGCTAGCCCCTCAGCGGGAGGTCCTCTTGAGCAGTTCTTC
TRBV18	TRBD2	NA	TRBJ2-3	CASSGLAGGRNTQYF	TGTGCCAGCTCAGGACTAGCGGGAGGACGCAATACGCAGTATTTT
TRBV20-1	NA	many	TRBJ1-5	CSAQTAGASYSNQPQHF	TGCAGTGCTCAGACGGCAGGGGCGAGTTATAGCAATCAGCCCCAGCATTTT
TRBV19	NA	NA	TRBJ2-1	CASSSSRITYNEQFF	TGTGCCAGTAGTAGTAGCAGGATAACCTACAATGAGCAGTTCTTC
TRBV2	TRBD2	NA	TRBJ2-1	CASGDGTSGRASYNEQFF	TGTGCCAGCGGAGACGGGACTAGCGGGAGGGCCTCCTACAATGAGCAGTTCTTC
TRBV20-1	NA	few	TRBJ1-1	CSARGSREWNTEAFF	TGCAGTGCTAGGGGCTCCCGCGAATGGAACACTGAAGCTTTCTTT
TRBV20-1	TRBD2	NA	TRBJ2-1	CSARDRRLAGGSSEQFF	TGCAGTGCTAGAGACCGAAGACTAGCGGGAGGATCCAGTGAGCAGTTCTTC
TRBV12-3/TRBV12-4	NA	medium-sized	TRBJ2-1	CASSYRSTQFF	TGTGCCAGCAGTTATCGTTCCACCCAGTTCTTC
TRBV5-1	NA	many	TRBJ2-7	CASSLVLAGEQYF	TGCGCCAGCAGCTTGGTACTGGCCGGGGAGCAGTACTTC
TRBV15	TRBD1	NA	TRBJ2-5	CATSKDRRRETQYF	TGTGCCACCAGCAAGGACAGGAGACGGGAGACCCAGTACTTC
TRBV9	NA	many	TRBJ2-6	CASSVYLSGANVLTF	TGTGCCAGCAGCGTATATCTGTCTGGGGCCAACGTCCTGACTTTC
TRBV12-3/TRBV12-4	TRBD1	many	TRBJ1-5	CASSLTRGHNQPQHF	TGTGCCAGCAGCCTCACCAGGGGGCACAATCAGCCCCAGCATTTT
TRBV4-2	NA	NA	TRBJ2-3	CTSSQAPITDTQYF	TGTACCAGCAGCCAAGCCCCGATCACAGATACGCAGTATTTT
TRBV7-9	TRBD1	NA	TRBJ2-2	CASIPGQAKNTGELFF	TGTGCCAGCATCCCCGGACAGGCGAAGAACACCGGGGAGCTGTTTTTT
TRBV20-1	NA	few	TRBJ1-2	CSAWRYRDYGYTF	TGCAGTGCCTGGAGGTACAGGGACTATGGCTACACCTTC
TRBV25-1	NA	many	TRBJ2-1	CASSENRYSSYNEQFF	TGTGCCAGCAGTGAAAACCGGTACAGCTCCTACAATGAGCAGTTCTTC
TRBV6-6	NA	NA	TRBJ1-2	CASSYTTVYGYTF	TGTGCCAGCAGTTACACCACAGTCTATGGCTACACCTTC
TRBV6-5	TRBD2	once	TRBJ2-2	CASRPTGLAGGGELFF	TGTGCCAGCAGGCCTACGGGACTAGCGGGAGGTGGGGAGCTGTTTTTT